Below, 18 T cell receptor beta chains from the same sample are listed, as sequenced in a study of PD-1 blockade in classical Hodgkin lymphoma. Sequenced by immunoSEQ multiplex PCR; TCRdb stores in-frame clones only, minus some. The sample consists of 7,000 or so clones, about 77% of them appearing once. Brentuximab vedotin exposure varied, and every patient relapsed after autologous stem cell transplantation. With magnetic negative selection, CD4+ T cells were purified from PBMCs that had been thawed. The specimen comprised CD4+ T cells from blood, sampled at baseline. These receptor sequences come from a human donor with classical Hodgkin lymphoma.

This clone has a single count. V is TRBV6-1 and J is TRBJ1-5, with D maybe TRBD1 (5 bases). The germline V and J ends were trimmed by 6 bases and 3 bases, with 12 bases remaining between them. CDR1 and CDR2 from the germline V gene are MNHNS and SASEGT. This CDR3 region has 14 residues. CDR3 in amino acids: CASRLDRDNQPQHF. The CDR3 DNA follows: TGTGCCAGCAGGTTAGACAGAGACAATCAGCCCCAGCATTTT.

This chain uses TRBV10-1 with TRBJ2-3; 9 bases fit TRBD2. V trimming: 3 bases; J trimming: 0 bases; junction bases outside the gene matches: 7. The CDR3 is made up of 17 amino acids. Germline V CDR1 and CDR2: WNHNN, SYGVQD (reference sequence). CDR3 DNA: TGCGCCAGCAGTGATCCAGGTAGCGGGAGAAGCACAGATACGCAGTATTTT. This gives the protein CASSDPGSGRSTDTQYF.

In its sample, this clone was seen once. The genes are TRBV28 and TRBJ2-1; no clear D. Between the trimmed V and J ends, which lost 7 bases and 2 bases, there was a span of 6 bases. The CDR3 contains 12 residues. CDR1 is MDHEN and CDR2 is SYDVKM in the germline V gene. This CDR3 is CASTRPYNEQFF. As DNA, the CDR3 is TGTGCCAGCACTCGCCCCTACAATGAGCAGTTCTTC.

The chain combines TRBV7-9 with TRBJ1-3; weak D call: TRBD1 (5 bases). Trimming cost V 1 base and J 12 bases, with 13 bases left between them. Germline V CDR1 and CDR2: SEHNR, FQNEAQ (reference sequence). This CDR3 contains 13 residues. CDR3 region: CASSLDTGTGIYF. The CDR3, as DNA: TGTGCCAGCAGCTTAGATACTGGGACCGGCATATATTTT.

The chain recombines TRBV5-5 with TRBJ2-2, with 9 bases lining up with TRBD2. V dropped 0 bases and J dropped 5; count of bases not matched to a gene: 11. Germline CDR1 reads SGHKS; CDR2 reads YYEKEE (reference sequence). The CDR3 consists of 18 residues. This chain's CDR3 is CASSLVSLAGGRTGELFF. The CDR3 coding sequence is TGTGCCAGCAGCTTGGTTAGTCTGGCGGGAGGGCGGACCGGGGAGCTGTTTTTT.

This chain connects TRBV29-1 to TRBJ2-5; TRBD2 is a possible D gene (5 bases). Trimming pared 0 bases from V and 2 bases from J, leaving 13 bases between. This CDR3 has 15 residues. The germline V gene has CDR1 SQVTM and CDR2 ANQGSEA. The CDR3 DNA is TGCAGCGTTGAAGATCTCGGGGTGGGGCAAGAGACCCAGTACTTC. Translating gives CSVEDLGVGQETQYF.

This clone was seen once. V is TRBV28 and J is TRBJ2-1; D perhaps matches TRBD1 (6 bases). The germline gives CDR1 MDHEN, CDR2 SYDVKM. V lost 3 bases and J 8 bases, leaving 14 bases between the germline ends. This CDR3 is built from 14 residues. The CDR3 DNA follows: TGTGCCAGCAGTTTTACAGGGTTAAGCTATGAGCAGTTCTTC. The encoded protein is CASSFTGLSYEQFF.

The gene calls are TRBV5-6 and TRBJ2-2; 8 nucleotides line up with TRBD1. Germline V gene lookup returns CDR1 SGHDT and CDR2 YYEEEE. After removal of 2 bases from V and 4 bases from J, the junction contained 4 bases not matched to a gene. The CDR3 totals 15 residues. The CDR3 nucleotides are TGTGCCAGCAGCTTACGGACAGGGTTCACCGGGGAGCTGTTTTTT. Translated, it gives CASSLRTGFTGELFF.

The chain uses TRBV30 and TRBJ2-1; 8 nucleotides align to TRBD2. V dropped 4 bases and J dropped 1; count of bases not matched to a gene: 3. The CDR3 is made up of 14 amino acids. The germline V gene encodes CDR1 GTSNPN and CDR2 SVGIG (reference sequence). The CDR3 sequence: CAWKSGSSYNEQFF. For the CDR3, the DNA is TGTGCCTGGAAAAGCGGGAGTTCCTACAATGAGCAGTTCTTC.

As DNA, the CDR3 is TGCGCCAGCAGCTCAGGTTTTTACCGGGCGAGCACAGATACGCAGTATTTT. This translates into CASSSGFYRASTDTQYF. The chain carries TRBV4-1 and TRBJ2-3; D remains ambiguous. The V end was cut by 5 bases, the J end by 0 bases, with 18 bases between. The CDR3 is made up of 17 amino acids. Per germline, CDR1 MGHRA and CDR2 YSYEKL.

The chain carries TRBV7-9 and TRBJ2-4, with a tentative D call TRBD2 (6 bases). The germline CDR1 and CDR2 sequences are SEHNR and FQNEAQ (reference sequence). Trimming cost V 4 bases and J 5 bases, with 9 bases left between them. CDR3 size: 13 residues. This CDR3 is CASSSGGENIQYF. CDR3 nucleotide sequence: TGTGCCAGCAGCTCTGGAGGGGAAAACATTCAGTACTTC.

The rearrangement uses TRBV6-1 and TRBJ2-1, with 7 bases lining up with TRBD2. With V trimmed by 2 bases and J by 10 bases, 8 bases remained unmatched. Germline-derived CDR1 and CDR2 are MNHNS and SASEGT. The CDR3 sequence is 14 residues long. CDR3 region: CASSEIQWGGEQFF. CDR3 in DNA: TGTGCCAGCAGTGAAATCCAGTGGGGGGGGGAGCAGTTCTTC.

The chain employs TRBV10-3 and TRBJ1-1; D remains ambiguous. Deletions cut 2 bases from V and 1 base from J, with 8 bases between. Germline V lookup: CDR1 ENHRY, CDR2 SYGVKD. The CDR3 has 14 residues. As DNA, the CDR3 is TGTGCCATCAGTGAGAGGCAGCCGAACACTGAAGCTTTCTTT. Its protein is CAISERQPNTEAFF.

As regards this clone: Other DNA variants within this sample encode the same CDR3. The CDR3 region is CASSRDGGNQPQHF. CDR3 nucleotides: TGCGCCAGCAGTCGGGACGGCGGGAATCAGCCCCAGCATTTT. The rearrangement links TRBV5-1 to TRBJ1-5; D is possibly TRBD1 (5 bases). Trimming pared 5 bases from V and 4 bases from J, leaving 13 bases between. Germline lookup yields CDR1 SGHRS and CDR2 YFSETQ. This CDR3 is 14 amino acids long. Based on the CDR3 plus reference TRBV5-1 and TRBJ1-5, the full variable domain is KAGVTQTPRYLIKTRGQQVTLSCSPISGHRSVSWYQQTPGQGLQFLFEYFSETQRNKGNFPGRFSGRQFSNSRSEMNVSTLELGDSALYLCASSRDGGNQPQHFGDGTRLSIL.

This clone was seen only a few times. The gene calls are TRBV6-5 and TRBJ2-5; the D gene is possibly TRBD1 (6 bases). The V gene lost 6 bases and the J gene lost 4 bases, with 12 bases spanning the gap. Per the germline V gene, CDR1 is MNHEY and CDR2 is SVGAGI. The CDR3 totals 13 residues. Here the CDR3 reads CASSLSGAETQYF. In nucleotides, the CDR3 is TGTGCCAGCAGCCTCTCAGGGGCAGAGACCCAGTACTTC.

This chain joins TRBV10-2 and TRBJ1-5, with 9 bases identical to TRBD1. This CDR3 has 18 residues. The germline CDR1 and CDR2 sequences are WSHSY and SAAADI. The ends lost 0 bases at V and 2 bases at J; junction bases unmatched: 8. The CDR3 reads CASSESRVDRGGNQPQHF. The DNA of the CDR3 is TGCGCCAGCAGTGAGTCGCGGGTGGACAGGGGAGGCAATCAGCCCCAGCATTTT.

This chain uses TRBV19 with TRBJ1-1, with 9 bases identical to TRBD1. The germline V gene has CDR1 LNHDA and CDR2 SQIVND (reference sequence). This CDR3 contains 14 residues. Trimming cost V 4 bases and J 4 bases; bases outside gene matches: 4. Written as DNA, the CDR3 is TGTGCCAGTAGTACGGGGGACAGGGTCACTGAAGCTTTCTTT. It specifies CASSTGDRVTEAFF.

The V and J genes are TRBV27 and TRBJ2-1, with 9 bases identical to TRBD2. The V gene end was trimmed by 6 bases and the J gene end by 6 bases; junction bases not matched to a gene: 3. Germline V gene lookup returns CDR1 MNHEY and CDR2 SMNVEV (reference sequence). The CDR3 has 13 amino acids. CDR3 coding DNA: TGTGCCAGCAGAGTGACTAGCGGCAATGAGCAGTTCTTC. Its protein product is CASRVTSGNEQFF.